A single sample gave rise to the 22 T cell receptor beta chains below, sequenced in a study of cytomegalovirus exposure and HLA in healthy donors. A multiplex PCR was run with 60 Vbeta primers and 13 Jbeta primers. Sequencing used immunoSEQ multiplex PCR; TCRdb keeps in-frame clones, though not all of them. This table holds some 250,000 clones, around 76% found once. The specimen sequenced was PBMCs. The origin of the receptors is a woman between 40 and 50 years old in good health and CMV-seropositive.

This rearrangement joins TRBV11-2 to TRBJ1-2; D not certain. V was shortened by 0 bases and J by 7 bases, with 12 bases between the two germline ends. The CDR3 extends over 14 amino acids. CDR1 and CDR2 from the germline V gene are SGHAT and FQNNGV. The CDR3 loop reads CASSLDLNSFGYTF. The CDR3 DNA sequence: TGTGCCAGCAGCTTAGATTTGAACTCCTTTGGCTACACCTTC.

The chain combines TRBV5-1 with TRBJ2-5; D is possibly TRBD1 (5 bases). Germline V gives CDR1 SGHRS, CDR2 YFSETQ. Between the trimmed V and J ends, which lost 5 bases and 1 base, there was a span of 12 bases. The CDR3 length is 14 residues. CDR3 sequence: CASSTQGFQETQYF. CDR3 coding DNA: TGCGCCAGCAGTACCCAGGGATTCCAAGAGACCCAGTACTTC. The whole variable domain, filled in from reference TRBV5-1 and TRBJ2-5, reads KAGVTQTPRYLIKTRGQQVTLSCSPISGHRSVSWYQQTPGQGLQFLFEYFSETQRNKGNFPGRFSGRQFSNSRSEMNVSTLELGDSALYLCASSTQGFQETQYFGPGTRLLVL.

This rearrangement joins TRBV6-1 to TRBJ2-7, with TRBD1 matching 7 bases. Germline CDR1 MNHNS, CDR2 SASEGT. Unmatched junction bases numbered 7, after V lost 6 bases and J lost 2 bases. The CDR3 is 14 residues long. Here the CDR3 reads CASRPDRVPYEQYF. DNA for the CDR3: TGTGCCAGCAGGCCCGACAGGGTTCCCTACGAGCAGTACTTC.

The rearrangement uses TRBV6-5 and TRBJ2-7; weak D call: TRBD1 (6 bases). V lost 4 bases and J lost 7, with 17 bases in between. The CDR3 totals 14 residues. From germline, CDR1 is MNHEY and CDR2 SVGAGI. The CDR3 DNA follows: TGTGCCAGCAGTTCCCGGGACATATCAAGTGAGCAGTACTTC. Amino acids: CASSSRDISSEQYF.

The rearrangement joins TRBV9 to TRBJ1-1; 9 nucleotides match TRBD1. V was clipped by 8 bases and J by 5 bases; unmatched bases: 4. Looked up from germline, CDR1 is SGDLS and CDR2 is YYNGEE. The CDR3 spans 12 residues. The CDR3 DNA follows: TGTGCCAGTGGACAGGGGAGGACTGAAGCTTTCTTT. Its protein product is CASGQGRTEAFF.

The chain employs TRBV2 and TRBJ2-7, with D perhaps TRBD1 (6 bases). V dropped 4 bases and J dropped 3 bases, with 16 bases sitting between them. The length of the CDR3 is 15 residues. Per germline, CDR1 SNHLY and CDR2 FYNNEI. The CDR3 loop is CASSGSNREYYEQYF. In DNA form, the CDR3 reads TGTGCCAGCAGTGGGTCTAACAGGGAATACTACGAGCAGTACTTC. Filled out from reference TRBV2 and TRBJ2-7, the complete variable domain reads EPEVTQTPSHQVTQMGQEVILRCVPISNHLYFYWYRQILGQKVEFLVSFYNNEISEKSEIFDDQFSVERPDGSNFTLKIRSTKLEDSAMYFCASSGSNREYYEQYFGPGTRLTVT.

This chain connects TRBV2 to TRBJ1-1; D not resolved. CDR3 size: 14 residues. V lost 4 bases and J lost 3, with 12 bases in between. From germline, CDR1 is SNHLY and CDR2 FYNNEI. CDR3 DNA sequence: TGTGCCAGCAGTGCTATACTTGGAGACACTGAAGCTTTCTTT. Translation: CASSAILGDTEAFF.

The chain couples TRBV9 to TRBJ1-2; D perhaps matches TRBD1 (5 bases). V was cut by 0 bases and J by 4 bases, with 10 bases left in between. The germline CDR1 and CDR2 sequences are SGDLS and YYNGEE. The CDR3 is 14 amino acids. CDR3 region: CASSVGGVAYGYTF. Here the CDR3 DNA reads TGTGCCAGCAGCGTAGGGGGGGTTGCCTATGGCTACACCTTC.

This clone was counted once. The chain employs TRBV5-1 and TRBJ1-4; D not certain. Trimming cost V 2 bases and J 8 bases, with 16 bases left between them. The CDR3 loop spans 15 amino acids. CDR1 is SGHRS and CDR2 is YFSETQ in the germline V gene. CDR3 bases: TGCGCCAGCAGCTTAACGGCGGCCGGGAGCGAAAAACTGTTTTTT. It translates to CASSLTAAGSEKLFF.

The rearrangement joins TRBV5-1 to TRBJ1-2; 8 bases are shared with TRBD1. Germline CDR1 and CDR2: SGHRS and YFSETQ. The V and J ends lost 0 bases and 5 bases, in that order; junction bases with no gene match: 3. There are 14 residues in the CDR3. The CDR3 spells CASSLEGQAYGYTF. The CDR3 DNA is TGCGCCAGCAGCTTGGAGGGACAGGCGTATGGCTACACCTTC.

The chain has TRBV19 and TRBJ2-5, with 9 nucleotides matching TRBD1. After removal of 4 bases from V and 1 base from J, the junction contained 4 bases not matched to a gene. This CDR3 contains 15 residues. Germline loops: CDR1 LNHDA, CDR2 SQIVND (reference sequence). CDR3 sequence reads: CASSNYRGPQETQYF. CDR3 nucleotide sequence: TGTGCCAGTAGTAACTACAGGGGGCCCCAAGAGACCCAGTACTTC.

The chain links TRBV7-2 to TRBJ1-1; D is possibly TRBD1 (6 bases). The V gene's germline CDR1 is SGHTA and CDR2 FQGNSA. This CDR3 has 14 residues. V was clipped by 4 bases and J by 4 bases, with 13 bases between them. Here the CDR3 DNA reads TGTGCCAGCAGCTCCCCACAGGGAACCACTGAAGCTTTCTTT. Amino acids: CASSSPQGTTEAFF.

The rearrangement joins TRBV6-9 to TRBJ2-7; 9 positions match TRBD1. The germline gives CDR1 MNHGY, CDR2 SVAAGI. J was trimmed by 2 bases and V by 2 bases; bases with no gene match: 1. The CDR3 is 14 amino acids. CDR3: CASSYDRGAYEQYF. CDR3 DNA sequence: TGTGCCAGCAGTTATGACAGGGGGGCCTACGAGCAGTACTTC.

J is TRBJ1-5 and V is TRBV19; 11 nucleotides agree with TRBD1. CDR1 LNHDA and CDR2 SQIVND come from the germline V gene (reference sequence). This CDR3 has 15 amino acids. V dropped 10 bases and J dropped 4; count of bases not matched to a gene: 9. CDR3 nucleotide sequence: TGTGCCACCACCGGGACAGGGGGAAAGAATCAGCCCCAGCATTTT. It codes for CATTGTGGKNQPQHF.

This clone showed up just once. This sequence joins TRBV19 and TRBJ2-7; 8 bases are shared with TRBD1. Germline-derived CDR1 and CDR2 are LNHDA and SQIVND (reference sequence). The CDR3 loop spans 14 amino acids. The ends lost 5 bases at V and 4 bases at J; junction bases unmatched: 7. The CDR3 DNA reads TGTGCCAGTAGTTCCGGGACAGGTCCGTACGAGCAGTACTTC. Its translation: CASSSGTGPYEQYF.

This clone was seen a few times. This chain links TRBV7-9 with TRBJ1-4, with TRBD1 matching 8 bases. This CDR3 spans 16 amino acids. Germline V gene data show CDR1 as SEHNR and CDR2 as FQNEAQ (reference sequence). The V gene end was trimmed by 1 base and the J gene end by 6 bases; junction bases not matched to a gene: 7. CDR3 in amino acids: CASSLGAQGVHEKLFF. The CDR3 region has the DNA TGTGCCAGCAGCTTAGGGGCACAGGGGGTGCATGAAAAACTGTTTTTT.

The chain is built from TRBV12-2 and TRBJ2-1; the DNA was not compared with TRBD1, the D call given in the table. TRBV12-2 is shown as a pseudogene. This CDR3 has 15 amino acids. The CDR3 spells CASRPRDRNYNEQFF. CDR3 bases: TGTGCAAGTCGCCCGAGGGACAGGAACTACAATGAGCAGTTCTTC.

The chain has TRBV19 and TRBJ2-7; 8 bases map to TRBD1. CDR3 length equals 12 residues. V lost 7 bases to trimming and J lost 4 bases; unmatched junction nucleotides: 3. Germline values: CDR1 LNHDA, CDR2 SQIVND (reference sequence). The CDR3 DNA follows: TGTGCCAGTACAGGGGGCGGGTACGAGCAGTACTTC. Protein product: CASTGGGYEQYF.

The rearrangement links TRBV5-6 to TRBJ2-3; no clear D. The germline gives CDR1 SGHDT, CDR2 YYEEEE. Trimming stripped 6 bases from V and 2 bases from J, with 19 bases between. The CDR3 is 16 amino acids. The CDR3 loop is CASTSLGSYLTDTQYF. The CDR3 bases are TGTGCCAGCACCTCATTGGGCAGCTACCTCACAGATACGCAGTATTTT.

This sequence joins TRBV6-5 and TRBJ1-2; no clear D. This CDR3 region has 14 residues. Deletions cut 0 bases from V and 2 bases from J, with 7 bases between. Germline CDR1 MNHEY, CDR2 SVGAGI. This CDR3 is CASSYSQRNYGYTF. The CDR3 coding sequence is TGTGCCAGCAGTTACTCGCAACGGAACTATGGCTACACCTTC.

The chain is built from TRBV15 and TRBJ1-4; unclear D gene. The CDR3 has 15 amino acids. Germline CDR1 LNHNV, CDR2 YYDKDF (reference sequence). Trimming shortened V by 5 bases and J by 5 bases, and 15 bases separated the two germline ends. The CDR3 bases are TGTGCCACCAGCCCGCGCAACCTTCGGAATGAAAAACTGTTTTTT. Protein sequence: CATSPRNLRNEKLFF. The variable domain in full, with the rest retrieved from reference TRBV15 and TRBJ1-4, is DAMVIQNPRYQVTQFGKPVTLSCSQTLNHNVMYWYQQKSSQAPKLLFHYYDKDFNNEADTPDNFQSRRPNTSFCFLDIRSPGLGDTAMYLCATSPRNLRNEKLFFGSGTQLSVL.

This clone was counted only a few times. The chain recombines TRBV19 with TRBJ1-1, with 7 bases that match TRBD1. Germline CDR1 is LNHDA and CDR2 is SQIVND (reference sequence). V gave up 7 bases and J gave up 1 base; unmatched junction bases: 3. There are 13 residues in the CDR3. CDR3 sequence: CASKAGGNTEAFF. CDR3 nucleotides: TGTGCCAGTAAGGCAGGGGGGAACACTGAAGCTTTCTTT.